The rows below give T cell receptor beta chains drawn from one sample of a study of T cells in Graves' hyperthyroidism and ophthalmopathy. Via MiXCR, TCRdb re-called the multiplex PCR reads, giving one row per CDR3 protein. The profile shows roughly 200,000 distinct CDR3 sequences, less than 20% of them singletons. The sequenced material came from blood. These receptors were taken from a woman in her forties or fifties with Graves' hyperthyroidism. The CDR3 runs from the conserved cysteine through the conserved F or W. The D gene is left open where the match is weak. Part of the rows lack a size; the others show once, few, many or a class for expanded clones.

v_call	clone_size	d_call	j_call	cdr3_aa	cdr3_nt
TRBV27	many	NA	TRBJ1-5	CASSPFRNQPQHF	TGTGCCAGCAGCCCCTTTCGTAATCAGCCCCAGCATTTT
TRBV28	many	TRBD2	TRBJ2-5	CASRNLAVETQYF	TGTGCCAGCAGGAACCTAGCGGTAGAGACCCAGTACTTC
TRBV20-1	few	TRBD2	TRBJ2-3	CSAELAGADTQYF	TGCAGTGCAGAACTAGCGGGAGCAGATACGCAGTATTTT
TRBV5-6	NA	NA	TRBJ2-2	CASSDERNTGELFF	TGTGCCAGCAGTGATGAAAGGAACACCGGGGAGCTGTTTTTT
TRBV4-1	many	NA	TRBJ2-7	CASSPGGTYEQYF	TGCGCCAGCAGCCCGGGCGGAACCTACGAGCAGTACTTC
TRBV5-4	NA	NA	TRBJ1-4	CASSLEAGNNEKLFF	TGTGCCAGCAGCTTGGAGGCAGGAAACAATGAAAAACTGTTTTTT
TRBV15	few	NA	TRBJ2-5	CATSRDRGVQETQYF	TGTGCCACCAGCAGAGATCGCGGGGTGCAAGAGACCCAGTACTTC
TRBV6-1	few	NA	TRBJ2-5	CASSEDGSSWETQYF	TGTGCCAGCAGTGAAGATGGGTCTAGCTGGGAGACCCAGTACTTC
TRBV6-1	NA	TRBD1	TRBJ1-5	CASRLPGQGNQPQHF	TGTGCCAGCAGGCTTCCGGGACAGGGGAATCAGCCCCAGCATTTT
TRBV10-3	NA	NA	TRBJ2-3	CAISRESDTQYF	TGTGCCATCAGCAGGGAGTCAGATACGCAGTATTTT
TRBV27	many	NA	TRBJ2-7	CASSSGTASYEQYF	TGTGCCAGCAGCTCCGGGACGGCTTCCTACGAGCAGTACTTC
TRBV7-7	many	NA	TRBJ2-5	CASSLVAAPKEGSQETQYF	TGTGCTAGCAGCTTAGTGGCGGCCCCCAAGGAAGGGTCGCAAGAGACCCAGTACTTC
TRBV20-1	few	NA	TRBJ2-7	CSARDFRGASTYEQYF	TGCAGTGCTAGAGATTTTCGCGGGGCCTCCACCTACGAGCAGTACTTC
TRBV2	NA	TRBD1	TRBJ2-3	CASREQGGTDTQYF	TGTGCCAGCAGAGAACAGGGGGGCACAGATACGCAGTATTTT